The entry below describes one TCR beta chain. In the original analysis: It was from reference gene primer amplification that nucleated cell counts were estimated. The data were produced by immunoSEQ multiplex PCR, yet TCRdb's version contains in-frame clones alone and is incomplete. V and J calls and clone size are as listed in that table; D and trimming were resolved from the DNA. Altogether 150,000 to 200,000 clones are present, over 70% being singletons, with the ten largest covering roughly 9%. The source of the sample is a study of blood T cell repertoires in COVID-19. Overall study context: Samples of COVID-19 (acute and convalescent) were obtained from the United States, Italy and Spain. The analysed material was cDNA or gDNA that came from T cells, B-cell-depleted T cells, or PBMCs.

Germline V gives CDR1 MNHEY, CDR2 SVGAGI. V lost 0 bases to trimming and J lost 6 bases; unmatched junction nucleotides: 6. The CDR3 is 15 amino acids. The sample comprised peripheral blood. This TCR was sampled from a woman older than 75 with active or convalescent COVID-19. The chain is built from TRBV6-5 and TRBJ2-7; TRBD2 matches at 9 bases. The CDR3 bases are TGTGCCAGCAGTTACTCGGGCGGGGGGGCCTTCGAGCAGTACTTC. It encodes CASSYSGGGAFEQYF.